This entry lists 17 T cell receptor beta chains sequenced from one sample in a study of cytomegalovirus exposure and HLA in healthy donors. 13 Jbeta primers and 60 Vbeta primers were used for the PCR. The repertoire was sequenced with immunoSEQ multiplex PCR; TCRdb's copy has only in-frame clones and lacks some. The table lists some 170,000 clones, almost 80% of them singletons. Sequencing was performed on PBMCs. These receptors were obtained from a man aged 35 to 55 in good health and CMV-seropositive.

Worth noting for this clone: The junction departs from germline at one end; a sequencing error may be responsible. The gene calls are TRBV28 and TRBJ1-4, with 11 nucleotides matching TRBD1. Germline V lookup: CDR1 MDHEN, CDR2 SYDVKM. This CDR3 comprises 14 residues. DNA for the CDR3: TGTGTCAGCAGTTGGGACAGGGGGGGGGAAAAACTGTTTTTT. It translates to CVSSWDRGGEKLFF.

The chain combines TRBV5-8 with TRBJ2-1; maybe TRBD2 (6 bases). The CDR3 is 15 amino acids. V was shortened by 3 bases and J by 5 bases, with 15 bases between the two germline ends. CDR1 SGHTS and CDR2 YDEGEE come from the germline V gene. This CDR3 is CASSSAGRNHNEQFF. CDR3 coding DNA: TGTGCCAGCAGCTCGGCGGGACGGAACCACAATGAGCAGTTCTTC.

CDR3 sequence (DNA): TGTGCCAGCAGCTGGCGGGACGGGCAAGAGACCCAGTACTTC. It specifies CASSWRDGQETQYF. The chain joins TRBV7-2 to TRBJ2-5; a possible D gene is TRBD2 (6 bases). Germline loops: CDR1 SGHTA, CDR2 FQGNSA. This CDR3 spans 14 amino acids. Trimming stripped 4 bases from V and 2 bases from J, with 11 bases between.

This chain connects TRBV7-9 to TRBJ2-2; D is unresolved. Trimming took 5 bases from V and 4 from J, leaving 11 bases between them. Germline V gene data show CDR1 as SEHNR and CDR2 as FQNEAQ (reference sequence). The CDR3 totals 14 residues. CDR3 loop: CASSQDTSTGELFF. The CDR3 coding sequence is TGTGCCAGCAGCCAAGACACGAGCACCGGGGAGCTGTTTTTT.

The chain uses TRBV15 and TRBJ1-2; 11 bases are shared with TRBD1. CDR1 and CDR2 (germline): LNHNV, YYDKDF (reference sequence). There are 14 residues in the CDR3. V lost 3 bases and J lost 8; bases outside the gene matches: 5. Here the CDR3 reads CATSRDRGLGGYTF. CDR3 in DNA: TGTGCCACCAGCAGGGACAGGGGGCTGGGGGGCTACACCTTC.

This CDR3 is CASRNRAHEQYF. CDR3 nucleotide sequence: TGTGCCAGCAGAAACAGGGCTCACGAGCAGTACTTC. J is TRBJ2-7 and V is TRBV6-5, with a weak D call TRBD1 (6 bases). The CDR3 length is 12 residues. CDR1 and CDR2 from the germline V gene are MNHEY and SVGAGI. Trimming removed 6 bases at V and 5 bases at J, with 11 bases between.

This sequence joins TRBV7-9 and TRBJ2-5; a weak D match, TRBD1 (5 bases). Trimming removed 3 bases from V and 0 bases from J, with 11 bases in between. The CDR3 contains 15 residues. From germline, CDR1 is SEHNR and CDR2 FQNEAQ (reference sequence). The CDR3 DNA reads TGTGCCAGCAGCTTCGGCCTAGGGGACCAAGAGACCCAGTACTTC. This sequence encodes CASSFGLGDQETQYF. Full variable domain (outside the CDR3, taken from reference TRBV7-9 and TRBJ2-5): DTGVSQNPRHKITKRGQNVTFRCDPISEHNRLYWYRQTLGQGPEFLTYFQNEAQLEKSRLLSDRFSAERPKGSFSTLEIQRTEQGDSAMYLCASSFGLGDQETQYFGPGTRLLVL.

In the case of this clone: Other DNA sequences in the same sample also yield this CDR3. The J gene is TRBJ2-7, the V gene TRBV15; 8 positions match TRBD1. V was clipped by 0 bases and J by 4 bases; unmatched bases: 2. CDR1 is LNHNV and CDR2 is YYDKDF in the germline V gene (reference sequence). The CDR3 extends over 14 amino acids. The CDR3 sequence: CATSRDRGRYEQYF. CDR3 in DNA: TGTGCCACCAGCAGAGACAGGGGGCGTTACGAGCAGTACTTC.

The V gene is TRBV25-1, the J gene TRBJ2-2; TRBD1 might be the D (6 bases). Per the germline V gene, CDR1 is MGHDK and CDR2 is SYGVNS. The CDR3 loop spans 16 amino acids. The V end lost 6 bases, the J end lost 1 base, and 15 bases lay between the germline ends. The CDR3 here is CASSPTRGLNTGELFF. In DNA form, the CDR3 reads TGTGCCAGCAGCCCTACCAGGGGTTTGAACACCGGGGAGCTGTTTTTT.

This clone was observed a few times. V is TRBV12-5 and J is TRBJ2-3; D is possibly TRBD1 (6 bases). Trimming pared 2 bases from V and 2 bases from J, leaving 8 bases between. This CDR3 is 14 amino acids long. Germline V CDR1 and CDR2: LGHNT, FRNRAP. The CDR3 reads CASGLWDITDTQYF. CDR3 sequence (DNA): TGTGCTAGTGGTTTGTGGGACATCACAGATACGCAGTATTTT.

This clone was detected a few times. The gene calls are TRBV7-8 and TRBJ1-3; D remains unclear. Germline V CDR1 and CDR2: SGHVS, FQNEAQ. The CDR3 length is 16 residues. V gave up 3 bases and J gave up 4 bases, with 16 bases separating them. CDR3 protein: CASSFRETMTGNTIYF. The DNA for the CDR3 is TGTGCCAGCAGCTTTCGGGAAACCATGACGGGAAACACCATATATTTT.

This sequence joins TRBV29-1 and TRBJ2-1; 14 bases match TRBD2. V lost 2 bases and J lost 7; bases outside the gene matches: 10. The CDR3 is 17 amino acids. Germline CDR1 is SQVTM and CDR2 is ANQGSEA. DNA for the CDR3: TGCAGCGTTGAATTACCGGGACTAGCGGGAGTGAGGAATGAGCAGTTCTTC. Encoded protein: CSVELPGLAGVRNEQFF.

The rearrangement uses TRBV5-1 and TRBJ2-2; 9 bases map to TRBD1. Trimming at V came to 3 bases and at J to 0 bases, leaving 9 bases not matched to a gene. The CDR3 consists of 18 residues. Per germline, CDR1 SGHRS and CDR2 YFSETQ. The DNA of the CDR3 is TGCGCCAGCAGCTCTGGACAGGGGCGAATCTCGAACACCGGGGAGCTGTTTTTT. Translated: CASSSGQGRISNTGELFF.

The J gene is TRBJ2-1, the V gene TRBV7-9; D might be TRBD2 (5 bases). V dropped 3 bases and J dropped 6 bases, with 15 bases sitting between them. Germline CDR1 reads SEHNR; CDR2 reads FQNEAQ (reference sequence). The CDR3 length is 15 residues. The CDR3 DNA reads as TGTGCCAGCAGCTTCAGTCTAGCTACGTCCAATGAGCAGTTCTTC. This sequence encodes CASSFSLATSNEQFF. Combining the CDR3 with reference TRBV7-9 and TRBJ2-1 gives the whole variable domain DTGVSQNPRHKITKRGQNVTFRCDPISEHNRLYWYRQTLGQGPEFLTYFQNEAQLEKSRLLSDRFSAERPKGSFSTLEIQRTEQGDSAMYLCASSFSLATSNEQFFGPGTRLTVL.

This chain connects TRBV6-1 to TRBJ2-3, with 8 bases that match TRBD1. The V segment lost 7 bases and the J segment 0 bases; nucleotides outside the gene matches: 6. Germline lookup yields CDR1 MNHNS and CDR2 SASEGT. The CDR3 is 15 amino acids. The CDR3 loop is CASTEGDRSTDTQYF. In DNA, the CDR3 is TGTGCCAGCACCGAGGGGGACAGGAGCACAGATACGCAGTATTTT.

The count of this clone is one. The chain is built from TRBV19 and TRBJ2-1, with 8 bases lining up with TRBD2. The germline CDR1 and CDR2 sequences are LNHDA and SQIVND (reference sequence). The V and J ends lost 11 bases and 8 bases, in that order; junction bases with no gene match: 17. The CDR3 is made up of 15 amino acids. As DNA, the CDR3 is TGTGCCCGCCCGCGCCCCGGGAGGGGGGTCGATGAGCAGTTCTTC. It specifies CARPRPGRGVDEQFF.

This clone was found once. The chain joins TRBV6-1 to TRBJ1-5; D remains unclear. This CDR3 contains 15 residues. The germline V gene has CDR1 MNHNS and CDR2 SASEGT. Trimming left V 0 bases short and J 2 bases short, with 8 bases between. The CDR3: CASSEAVFGNQPQHF. The CDR3 nucleotides are TGTGCCAGCAGTGAAGCTGTCTTTGGCAATCAGCCCCAGCATTTT.